This record covers a single T cell receptor (beta chain). The sample originates from a study of blood T cell repertoires in COVID-19. J was trimmed by 5 bases and V by 5 bases; bases with no gene match: 10. The CDR3 sequence is 16 residues long. In germline, CDR1 is SNHLY, CDR2 FYNNEI. Authors' analysis steps: Estimation of nucleated cell counts was performed using reference gene primer amplification. Measured with immunoSEQ multiplex PCR; TCRdb has only the in-frame clones, and not every one. D and trimming were read from the DNA, whereas the V and J calls and clone size are those reported in that table. The top ten hold around 4.2% of the sample, which has some 340,000 clones, 90% to 95% seen once. Individuals aged roughly 18 to 100 years were recruited from approximately 22 US areas.

Sequenced sample: PBMCs or T cells enriched from blood (not recorded which). The V and J genes are TRBV2 and TRBJ1-5; 9 nucleotides agree with TRBD1. The clonotype was recovered from a woman in her twenties or thirties who had been exposed to COVID-19. The CDR3 is CASSLFSGQGYQPQHF. CDR3 sequence (DNA): TGTGCCAGCAGTCTATTCTCGGGACAGGGTTATCAGCCCCAGCATTTT.